The next 26 T cell receptor delta chains were all read from a single sample in a study of gamma-delta T cells after stem cell transplantation. TCRdb redid the clone calls on the RT-PCR reads with CATT. The data hold thousands of delta-chain clones, with around a tenth observed a single time. Input material: gamma-delta T cells. Source of these receptors: a human donor. It is not recorded whose cells these are; they may come from a transplant donor.

This clone was picked up a small number of times. A far larger clone differs by one base, so this is likely a read error. Additional DNA sequences in this sample encode the identical CDR3. The chain couples TRDV2 to TRDJ1; TRDD3 matches at 7 bases. V lost 3 bases, J lost 9 bases, and 15 bases stayed unmatched. CDR3 length equals 15 residues. The germline V gene has CDR1 GEAIGNYY and CDR2 EKD. The CDR3 nucleotides read TGTGCCTGTGACGTCCTTACTGGAGGATACGCGGAACTCATCTTT. It encodes CACDVLTGGYAELIF.

The genes are TRDV2 and TRDJ3, with D perhaps TRDD3 (5 bases). The CDR3 is 20 amino acids. CDR1 is GEAIGNYY and CDR2 is EKD in the germline V gene. V was cut by 0 bases and J by 0 bases, with 17 bases left in between. The CDR3 nucleotides are TGTGCCTGTGACACCGCGGGGGGGCTTCTTAGCTCCTGGGACACCCGACAGATGTTTTTC. Translating it yields CACDTAGGLLSSWDTRQMFF.

Concerning this clone itself: One base away lies a much larger clone, so this may be a sequencing read error. This chain links TRDV2 with TRDJ1, with TRDD3 identical over 13 bases. This CDR3 is built from 23 residues. The trim removed 3 bases at V and 2 bases at J, leaving 26 bases unmatched. Per germline, CDR1 GEAIGNYY and CDR2 EKD. The CDR3 nucleotides are TGTGCCTGTGACTCACTAACTTCCTGGACGAGTACTGGGGGATACGCGGAGACCGATAAACTCATCTTT. This encodes CACDSLTSWTSTGGYAETDKLIF.

The chain recombines TRDV2 with TRDJ1, with 11 positions matching TRDD3. Per germline, CDR1 GEAIGNYY and CDR2 EKD. J lost 0 bases, V lost 0 bases, and 11 bases had no gene match. The CDR3 extends over 19 amino acids. Here the CDR3 reads CACDTVVGDTRDNTDKLIF. In DNA, the CDR3 is TGTGCCTGTGACACCGTGGTGGGGGATACGCGGGACAACACCGATAAACTCATCTTT.

The rearrangement joins TRDV2 to TRDJ1, with D perhaps matching TRDD3 (5 bases). This CDR3 comprises 19 residues. Germline CDR1 is GEAIGNYY and CDR2 is EKD. The ends were cut back, 1 base at V and 3 bases at J, with 26 bases in the middle. CDR3 sequence: CACDTISATVGFGPDKLIF. The CDR3 nucleotides read TGTGCCTGTGACACTATCTCCGCGACTGTGGGATTTGGCCCCGATAAACTCATCTTT.

This rearrangement joins TRDV2 to TRDJ3; D is unclear. This CDR3 has 14 residues. The germline CDR1 and CDR2 sequences are GEAIGNYY and EKD. Between the trimmed V and J ends, which lost 1 base and 2 bases, there was a span of 2 bases. The CDR3: CACDTAWDTRQMFF. CDR3 nucleotide sequence: TGTGCCTGTGACACTGCCTGGGACACCCGACAGATGTTTTTC.

This clone was observed a handful of times. This chain links TRDV2 with TRDJ1; possible D gene TRDD3, 6 bases. Germline V gives CDR1 GEAIGNYY, CDR2 EKD. The CDR3 loop spans 17 amino acids. Trimming shortened V by 1 base and J by 1 base, and 18 bases separated the two germline ends. CDR3 protein: CACDTLGSTGATDKLIF. The CDR3 coding sequence is TGTGCCTGTGACACGCTGGGGTCCACGGGGGCCACCGATAAACTCATCTTT.

This clone was counted a few times. It differs at one base from a far larger clone, so likely a read error. The same CDR3 also results from other DNA sequences found in this sample. The chain links TRDV2 to TRDJ1; 13 bases are a match to TRDD3. This CDR3 is 18 amino acids long. Per germline, CDR1 GEAIGNYY and CDR2 EKD. The CDR3 coding sequence is TGTGCCTGCGACATCGTACTGGGGGATACGGGGTACACCGATAAACTCATCTTT. This encodes CACDIVLGDTGYTDKLIF.

This clone was detected only a few times. The chain couples TRDV2 to TRDJ1; 13 bases are shared with TRDD3. The V gene end was trimmed by 0 bases and the J gene end by 3 bases; junction bases not matched to a gene: 6. There are 17 residues in the CDR3. Germline CDR1 reads GEAIGNYY; CDR2 reads EKD. The CDR3: CACDTPLGDTRADKLIF. CDR3 in DNA: TGTGCCTGTGACACCCCACTGGGGGATACGCGGGCCGATAAACTCATCTTT.

This clone was detected only a few times. The chain combines TRDV2 with TRDJ1; 13 bases are a match to TRDD3. The CDR3 totals 17 residues. Germline CDR1 is GEAIGNYY and CDR2 is EKD. V gave up 3 bases and J gave up 3 bases; unmatched junction bases: 9. CDR3 in DNA: TGTGCCTGTGACTCGATACTGGGGGATACGCTCCCCGATAAACTCATCTTT. Its translation: CACDSILGDTLPDKLIF.

As to this clone: Being one base from a much bigger clone, this may be a read error. This chain joins TRDV1 and TRDJ1; D may be TRDD3 (6 bases). The V end lost 2 bases, the J end lost 4 bases, and 47 bases lay between the germline ends. CDR3 length equals 26 residues. The germline CDR1 and CDR2 sequences are TSWWSYY and QGS. CDR3 region: CALGETFTQIPNGLGVAFAHFDKLIF. The CDR3 DNA follows: TGTGCTCTTGGGGAAACCTTCACCCAGATTCCCAACGGGTTGGGGGTGGCGTTTGCACATTTCGATAAACTCATCTTT.

This clone is categorized as medium-sized. The sample contains more than one DNA sequence encoding this CDR3. V gene TRDV2 combines with J gene TRDJ1; 9 positions agree with TRDD3. The germline V gene encodes CDR1 GEAIGNYY and CDR2 EKD. V lost 0 bases to trimming and J lost 5 bases; unmatched junction nucleotides: 3. This CDR3 has 14 residues. CDR3 in amino acids: CACDTLGDLDKLIF. CDR3 nucleotide sequence: TGTGCCTGTGACACCCTGGGGGATCTGGATAAACTCATCTTT.

The table lists this clone with a few counts. This may arise from a read error, as a much more abundant clone is one base away. The same CDR3 arises from other DNA sequences in this sample as well. The chain couples TRDV2 to TRDJ1; 9 nucleotides line up with TRDD3. This CDR3 is 20 amino acids long. V lost 3 bases to trimming and J lost 1 base; unmatched junction nucleotides: 20. Looked up from germline, CDR1 is GEAIGNYY and CDR2 is EKD. DNA for the CDR3: TGTGCCTGTGACTCCGTTCCCCTACTGGGGGACAGCTTGACCACCGATAAACTCATCTTT. Translated, it gives CACDSVPLLGDSLTTDKLIF.

This clone is labeled large. The sample holds other DNA sequences that translate to the same CDR3. The chain employs TRDV2 and TRDJ1; D gene uncertain. The CDR3 runs to 15 residues. Germline V CDR1 and CDR2: GEAIGNYY, EKD. The ends were cut back, 0 bases at V and 0 bases at J, with 10 bases in the middle. CDR3 residues: CACDTVGTDTDKLIF. DNA of the CDR3: TGTGCCTGTGACACCGTTGGGACTGACACCGATAAACTCATCTTT.

This clone is large (0.1 to 1%) by share. The identical CDR3 is also encoded by other nucleotide sequences in the sample. This chain joins TRDV2 and TRDJ1; maybe TRDD3 (7 bases). With 3 bases removed from V and 4 bases from J, the gap between germline ends came to 17 bases. The V gene's germline CDR1 is GEAIGNYY and CDR2 EKD. The CDR3 is 15 amino acids. CDR3 sequence (DNA): TGTGCCTGTGACGCGATGGGGATAAATAGCGATAAACTCATCTTT. This encodes CACDAMGINSDKLIF.

For this clone: This may be a read error: a much more frequent sequence differs by one nucleotide. Other DNA sequences from this sample encode an identical CDR3 as well. V is TRDV2 and J is TRDJ1, with 11 nucleotides matching TRDD3. The CDR3 is 20 residues long. J was trimmed by 1 base and V by 4 bases; bases with no gene match: 19. The germline CDR1 and CDR2 sequences are GEAIGNYY and EKD. The CDR3 loop reads CACDSIRSALGDTGTDKLIF. The DNA for the CDR3 is TGTGCCTGTGATTCAATACGATCCGCTCTGGGGGATACAGGCACCGATAAACTCATCTTT.

In this sample, this clone turned up a few times. Its ends do not fully match the called genes, so a read error is possible. The chain has TRDV2 and TRDJ1; 10 nucleotides align to TRDD3. This CDR3 comprises 15 residues. Germline lookup yields CDR1 GEAIGNYY and CDR2 EKD. CDR3 residues: CARDTLLGDTDKLIF. In DNA, the CDR3 is TGTGCCCGTGACACCCTACTGGGGGATACCGATAAACTCATCTTT.

This clone was detected a few times. This chain joins TRDV2 and TRDJ1, with 9 bases matching TRDD3. After removal of 0 bases from V and 4 bases from J, the junction contained 17 bases not matched to a gene. This CDR3 comprises 19 residues. Germline values: CDR1 GEAIGNYY, CDR2 EKD. CDR3 DNA: TGTGCCTGTGACACCGTACGTACTGGGGGACCCTTAAAGGACGATAAACTCATCTTT. Residues: CACDTVRTGGPLKDDKLIF.

The chain employs TRDV2 and TRDJ3, with 12 bases that match TRDD3. The length of the CDR3 is 21 residues. Germline CDR1 and CDR2: GEAIGNYY and EKD. Losses at the gene ends were 2 bases for V and 0 bases for J; bases not matched to a gene: 10. The CDR3 reads CACDILLGDTTSSWDTRQMFF. In DNA, the CDR3 is TGTGCCTGTGACATTCTACTGGGGGATACTACCAGCTCCTGGGACACCCGACAGATGTTTTTC.

This clone is medium-sized within its sample. J is TRDJ1 and V is TRDV2; 7 bases align to TRDD3. CDR1 and CDR2 from the germline V gene are GEAIGNYY and EKD. The CDR3 extends over 14 amino acids. V shed 2 bases, J shed 2 bases, and the junction held 4 bases outside the gene matches. The CDR3 reads CACDNWGNTDKLIF. As DNA, the CDR3 is TGTGCCTGTGACAACTGGGGTAATACCGATAAACTCATCTTT.

Worth noting for this clone: TCRdb has a much larger clone's protein, which differs at residue 8 from the translation of this DNA, likely because of a read error; what is shown is the protein translated from the DNA. The rearrangement joins TRDV2 to TRDJ1; perhaps TRDD3 as D (6 bases). The germline V gene has CDR1 GEAIGNYY and CDR2 EKD. The CDR3 runs 16 residues. V was shortened by 0 bases and J by 3 bases, with 16 bases between the two germline ends. The CDR3 loop is CACDTLGTVEADKLIF. In nucleotides, the CDR3 is TGTGCCTGTGACACCCTGGGGACCGTTGAGGCCGATAAACTCATCTTT.

As to this clone: TCRdb's entry gives the protein of a much larger clone, which mismatches this DNA's translation at residue 13, likely from a read error; the protein reported here is translated from the DNA. This rearrangement joins TRDV2 to TRDJ1, with no clear D. This CDR3 has 15 residues. Germline-derived CDR1 and CDR2 are GEAIGNYY and EKD. The CDR3 sequence is CACDPAGKYTDKPIF. DNA of the CDR3: TGTGCCTGTGACCCTGCAGGGAAGTACACCGATAAACCCATCTTT.

This clone was seen more than once but under ten times. TCRdb records a much larger clone's protein for this DNA, with a difference at residue 8 that likely arises from a read error; the protein given is the translation of the DNA. Written as DNA, the CDR3 is TGTGCCTGTGACACCGTCCAGCTAACTGGGGGATCCCCCGATAAACTCATCTTT. This encodes CACDTVQLTGGSPDKLIF. This chain links TRDV2 with TRDJ1, with TRDD3 matching 10 bases. Germline lookup yields CDR1 GEAIGNYY and CDR2 EKD. CDR3 length: 18 residues. Trimming removed 0 bases from V and 3 bases from J; junction bases left unmatched: 12.

About this clone: Since a far larger clone is one base different, this is likely a read error. The chain links TRDV2 to TRDJ3; 10 nucleotides align to TRDD3. Germline V gives CDR1 GEAIGNYY, CDR2 EKD. With V trimmed by 0 bases and J by 0 bases, 16 bases remained unmatched. The CDR3 totals 23 residues. CDR3 sequence (DNA): TGTGCCTGTGACACCGAGGGACTGGACTGGGGGATCCAGGCCTCCTGGGACACCCGACAGATGTTTTTC. The encoded protein is CACDTEGLDWGIQASWDTRQMFF.

The genes are TRDV2 and TRDJ1, with no clear D. The V end was cut by 3 bases, the J end by 1 base, with 11 bases between. Germline V CDR1 and CDR2: GEAIGNYY, EKD. This CDR3 region has 14 residues. CDR3: CACDPLLTTDKLIF. CDR3 in DNA: TGTGCCTGTGACCCCTTACTGACCACCGATAAACTCATCTTT.

This clone was counted a few times. A much larger clone sits a single nucleotide away, making a read error possible. This chain connects TRDV2 to TRDJ3, with 9 bases fitting TRDD3. Per the germline V gene, CDR1 is GEAIGNYY and CDR2 is EKD. V dropped 7 bases and J dropped 0; count of bases not matched to a gene: 15. The CDR3 is 20 residues long. This chain's CDR3 is CACGSTGGHLGSWDTRQMFF. As DNA, the CDR3 is TGTGCCTGCGGCAGTACTGGGGGACACCTTGGCTCCTGGGACACCCGACAGATGTTTTTC.